The clone carrying this T cell receptor beta chain was picked up a small number of times. The sample contains more than one DNA sequence encoding this CDR3. Data came from immunoSEQ multiplex PCR; TCRdb stores just in-frame clones and leaves some out. The table lists 700,000 to 750,000 clones, approximately 83% of them singletons. The sample is drawn from a study of shared T cell receptors in the human thymus. This CDR3 has 14 amino acids. CDR1 and CDR2 from the germline V gene are MNHNS and SASEGT. V trimming: 4 bases; J trimming: 1 base; junction bases outside the gene matches: 1. A further study also used this sample, focusing on human thymus T cells. According to that study: The people who donated were healthy Finnish babies having corrective surgery for congenital heart defects. Thymic and blood repertoires showed apparently biased V and J gene usage.

The receptor was derived from a girl younger than two with a congenital heart defect. Material for sequencing was thymocytes. This chain joins TRBV6-1 and TRBJ1-5; 7 positions match TRBD1. The chain's CDR3 is CASSATGSNQPQHF. The CDR3 DNA follows: TGTGCCAGCAGTGCGACAGGGAGCAATCAGCCCCAGCATTTT.